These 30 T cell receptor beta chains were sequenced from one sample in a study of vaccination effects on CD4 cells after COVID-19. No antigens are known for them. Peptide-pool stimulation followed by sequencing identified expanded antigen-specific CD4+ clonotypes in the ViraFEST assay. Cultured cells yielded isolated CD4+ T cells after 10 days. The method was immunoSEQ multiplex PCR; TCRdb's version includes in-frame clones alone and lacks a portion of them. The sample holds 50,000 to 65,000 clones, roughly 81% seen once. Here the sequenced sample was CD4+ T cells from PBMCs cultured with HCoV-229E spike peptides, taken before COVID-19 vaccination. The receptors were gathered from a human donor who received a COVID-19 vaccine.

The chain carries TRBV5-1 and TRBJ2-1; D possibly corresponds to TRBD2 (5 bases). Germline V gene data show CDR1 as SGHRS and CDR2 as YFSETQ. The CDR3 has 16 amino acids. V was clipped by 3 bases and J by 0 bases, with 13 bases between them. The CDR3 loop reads CASSSRPRDSYNEQFF. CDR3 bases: TGCGCCAGCAGCTCCCGCCCGAGGGACTCCTACAATGAGCAGTTCTTC. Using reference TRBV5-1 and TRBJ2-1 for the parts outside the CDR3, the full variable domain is KAGVTQTPRYLIKTRGQQVTLSCSPISGHRSVSWYQQTPGQGLQFLFEYFSETQRNKGNFPGRFSGRQFSNSRSEMNVSTLELGDSALYLCASSSRPRDSYNEQFFGPGTRLTVL.

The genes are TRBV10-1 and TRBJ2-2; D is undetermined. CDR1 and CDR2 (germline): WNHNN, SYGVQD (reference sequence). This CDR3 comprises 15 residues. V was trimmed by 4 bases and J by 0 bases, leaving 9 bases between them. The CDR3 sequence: CASSVGRSNTGELFF. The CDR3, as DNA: TGCGCCAGCAGTGTCGGACGGTCGAACACCGGGGAGCTGTTTTTT.

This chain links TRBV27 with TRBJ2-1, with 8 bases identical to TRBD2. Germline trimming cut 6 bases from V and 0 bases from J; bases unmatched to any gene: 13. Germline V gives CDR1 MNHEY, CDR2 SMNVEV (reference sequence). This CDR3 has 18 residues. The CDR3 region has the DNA TGTGCCAGCAGCCGGGGATTTTCCGGGACTAGCTCCTACAATGAGCAGTTCTTC. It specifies CASSRGFSGTSSYNEQFF.

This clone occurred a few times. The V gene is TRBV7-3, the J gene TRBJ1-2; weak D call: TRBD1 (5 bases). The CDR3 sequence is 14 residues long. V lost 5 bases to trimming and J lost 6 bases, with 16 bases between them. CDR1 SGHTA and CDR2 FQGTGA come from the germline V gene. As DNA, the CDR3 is TGTGCCAGCAGCCGGGGACCGTTGGCGGATGGCTACACCTTC. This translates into CASSRGPLADGYTF.

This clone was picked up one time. The CDR3 here is CASSIERDHTNSPLHF. The CDR3 DNA sequence: TGTGCCAGTAGTATAGAAAGGGACCACACCAATTCACCCCTCCACTTT. This chain links TRBV19 with TRBJ1-6; maybe TRBD1 (5 bases). Per germline, CDR1 LNHDA and CDR2 SQIVND (reference sequence). The CDR3 has 16 amino acids. V was clipped by 0 bases and J by 7 bases, with 13 bases between them.

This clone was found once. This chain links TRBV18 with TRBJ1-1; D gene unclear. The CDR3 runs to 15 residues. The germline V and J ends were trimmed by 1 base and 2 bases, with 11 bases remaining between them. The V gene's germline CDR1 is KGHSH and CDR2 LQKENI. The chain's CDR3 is CASSPLGGFNTEAFF. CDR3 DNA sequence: TGTGCCAGCTCACCACTCGGAGGGTTCAACACTGAAGCTTTCTTT.

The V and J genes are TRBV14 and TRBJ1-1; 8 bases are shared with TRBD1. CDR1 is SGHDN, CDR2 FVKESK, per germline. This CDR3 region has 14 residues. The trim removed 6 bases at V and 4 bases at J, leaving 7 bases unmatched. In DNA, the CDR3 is TGTGCCAGCAGTCGATGGACAGGGATCACTGAAGCTTTCTTT. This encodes CASSRWTGITEAFF.

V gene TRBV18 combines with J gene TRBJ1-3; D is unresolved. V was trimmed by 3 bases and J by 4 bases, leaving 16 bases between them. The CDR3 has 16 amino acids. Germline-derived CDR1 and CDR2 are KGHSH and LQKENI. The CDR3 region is CASSPNGPRAGNTIYF. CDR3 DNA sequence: TGTGCCAGCTCACCGAACGGGCCCCGGGCCGGAAACACCATATATTTT.

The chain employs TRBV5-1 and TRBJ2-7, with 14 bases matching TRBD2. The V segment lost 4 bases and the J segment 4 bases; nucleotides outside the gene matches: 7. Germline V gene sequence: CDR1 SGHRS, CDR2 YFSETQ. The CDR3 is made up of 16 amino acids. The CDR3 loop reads CASSPGTSGGMYEQYV. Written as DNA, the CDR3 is TGCGCCAGCAGCCCCGGGACTAGCGGGGGTATGTACGAGCAGTACGTC.

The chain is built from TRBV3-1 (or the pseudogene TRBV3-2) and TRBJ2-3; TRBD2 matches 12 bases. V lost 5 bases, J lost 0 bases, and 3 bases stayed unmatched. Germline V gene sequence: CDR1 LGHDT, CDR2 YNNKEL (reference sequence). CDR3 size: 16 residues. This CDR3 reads CASSFTSGGSTDTQYF. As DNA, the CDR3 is TGTGCCAGCAGCTTTACTAGCGGGGGGAGCACAGATACGCAGTATTTT.

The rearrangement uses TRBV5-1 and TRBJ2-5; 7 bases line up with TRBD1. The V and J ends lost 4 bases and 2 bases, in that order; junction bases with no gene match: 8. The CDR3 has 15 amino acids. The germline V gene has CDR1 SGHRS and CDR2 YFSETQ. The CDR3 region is CASSLWTGEQETQYF. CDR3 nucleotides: TGCGCCAGCAGCCTTTGGACAGGAGAGCAAGAGACCCAGTACTTC.

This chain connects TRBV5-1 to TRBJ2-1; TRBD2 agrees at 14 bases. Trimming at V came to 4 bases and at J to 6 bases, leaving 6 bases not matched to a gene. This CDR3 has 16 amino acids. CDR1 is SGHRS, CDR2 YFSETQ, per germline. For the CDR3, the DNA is TGCGCCAGCAGCGAGCCGGGACTAGCGGGGGTCAATGAGCAGTTCTTC. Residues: CASSEPGLAGVNEQFF.

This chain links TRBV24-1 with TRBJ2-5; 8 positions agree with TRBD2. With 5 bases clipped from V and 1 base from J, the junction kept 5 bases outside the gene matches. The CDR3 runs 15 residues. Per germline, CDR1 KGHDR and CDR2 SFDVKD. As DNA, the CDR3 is TGTGCCACCAGTGGGAGCGGGGGAATCCAAGAGACCCAGTACTTC. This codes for CATSGSGGIQETQYF.

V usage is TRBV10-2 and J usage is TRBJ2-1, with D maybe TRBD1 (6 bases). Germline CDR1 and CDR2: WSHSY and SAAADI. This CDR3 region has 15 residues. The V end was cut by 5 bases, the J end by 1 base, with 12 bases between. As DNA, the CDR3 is TGCGCCAGCAGTACAGGGCTCTCTTCCTACAATGAGCAGTTCTTC. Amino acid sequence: CASSTGLSSYNEQFF.

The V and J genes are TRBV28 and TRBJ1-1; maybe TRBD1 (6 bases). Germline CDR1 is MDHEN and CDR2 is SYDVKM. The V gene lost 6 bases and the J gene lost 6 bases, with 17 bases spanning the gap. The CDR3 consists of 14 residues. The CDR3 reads CASRLQGRVPEAFF. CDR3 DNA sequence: TGTGCCAGCAGGCTACAGGGTAGGGTACCTGAAGCTTTCTTT.

DNA of the CDR3: TGTGCCAGCAGTTACGTAGGTGCGACCCAAGAGACCCAGTACTTC. It codes for CASSYVGATQETQYF. The chain employs TRBV6-2 or TRBV6-3 and TRBJ2-5; D not resolved. Germline CDR1 is MNHEY and CDR2 is SVGEGT. The CDR3 covers 15 residues. Trimming cost V 2 bases and J 1 base, with 11 bases left between them.

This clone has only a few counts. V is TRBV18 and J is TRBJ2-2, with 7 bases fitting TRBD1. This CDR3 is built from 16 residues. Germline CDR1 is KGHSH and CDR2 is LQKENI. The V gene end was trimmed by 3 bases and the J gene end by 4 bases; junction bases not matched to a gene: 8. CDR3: CASSPLTGLVTGELFF. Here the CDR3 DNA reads TGTGCCAGCTCACCGTTGACAGGGTTGGTCACCGGGGAGCTGTTTTTT.

CDR3 nucleotides: TGTGCCACCAGCAGAGCCTACACCATGAACACTGAAGCTTTCTTT. It codes for CATSRAYTMNTEAFF. The rearrangement uses TRBV15 and TRBJ1-1; D not resolved. Deletions cut 1 base from V and 0 bases from J, with 9 bases between. Germline V gives CDR1 LNHNV, CDR2 YYDKDF (reference sequence). This CDR3 is 15 amino acids long.

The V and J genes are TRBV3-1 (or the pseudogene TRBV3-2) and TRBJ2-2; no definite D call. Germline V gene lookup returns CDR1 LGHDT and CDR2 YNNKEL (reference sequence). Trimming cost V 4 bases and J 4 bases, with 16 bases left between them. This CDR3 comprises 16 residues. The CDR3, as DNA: TGTGCCAGCAGCCCTTTGGGGAAAGGAGTCACCGGGGAGCTGTTTTTT. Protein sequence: CASSPLGKGVTGELFF.

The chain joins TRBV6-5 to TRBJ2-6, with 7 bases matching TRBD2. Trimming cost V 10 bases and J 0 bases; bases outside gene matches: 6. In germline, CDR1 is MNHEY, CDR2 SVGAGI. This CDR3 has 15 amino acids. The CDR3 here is CAISSGVSGANVLTF. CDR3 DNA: TGTGCCATATCAAGCGGGGTCTCTGGGGCCAACGTCCTGACTTTC.

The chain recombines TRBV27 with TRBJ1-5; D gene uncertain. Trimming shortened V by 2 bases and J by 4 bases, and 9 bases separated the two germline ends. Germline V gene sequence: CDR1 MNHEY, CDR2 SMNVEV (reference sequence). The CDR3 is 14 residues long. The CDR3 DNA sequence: TGTGCCAGCAGTTTACAGGCGGCGAATCAGCCCCAGCATTTT. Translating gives CASSLQAANQPQHF.

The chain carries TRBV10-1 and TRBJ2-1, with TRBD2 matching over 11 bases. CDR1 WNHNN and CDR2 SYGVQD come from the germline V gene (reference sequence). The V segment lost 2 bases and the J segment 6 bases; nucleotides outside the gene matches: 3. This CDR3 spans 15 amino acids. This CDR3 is CASSEETSGVNEQFF. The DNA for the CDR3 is TGCGCCAGCAGTGAGGAGACTAGCGGGGTCAATGAGCAGTTCTTC.

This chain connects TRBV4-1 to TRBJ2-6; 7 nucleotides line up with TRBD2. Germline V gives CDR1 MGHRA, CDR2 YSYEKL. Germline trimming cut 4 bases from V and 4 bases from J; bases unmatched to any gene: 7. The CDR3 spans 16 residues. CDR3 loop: CASSRAPGGGANVLTF. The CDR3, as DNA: TGCGCCAGCAGCCGGGCCCCGGGGGGAGGGGCCAACGTCCTGACTTTC.

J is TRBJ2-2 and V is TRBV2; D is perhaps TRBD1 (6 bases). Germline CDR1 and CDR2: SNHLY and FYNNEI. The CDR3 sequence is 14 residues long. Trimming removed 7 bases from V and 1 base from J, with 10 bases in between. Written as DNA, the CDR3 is TGTGCCAGCACTAGGACAGAGAACACCGGGGAGCTGTTTTTT. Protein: CASTRTENTGELFF.

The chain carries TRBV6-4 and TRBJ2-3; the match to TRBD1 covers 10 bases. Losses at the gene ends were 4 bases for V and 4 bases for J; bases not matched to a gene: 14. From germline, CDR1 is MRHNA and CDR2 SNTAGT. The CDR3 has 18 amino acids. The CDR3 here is CASSATGGGQGSADTQYF. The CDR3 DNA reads TGTGCCAGCAGTGCTACCGGTGGGGGACAGGGGAGTGCAGATACGCAGTATTTT.

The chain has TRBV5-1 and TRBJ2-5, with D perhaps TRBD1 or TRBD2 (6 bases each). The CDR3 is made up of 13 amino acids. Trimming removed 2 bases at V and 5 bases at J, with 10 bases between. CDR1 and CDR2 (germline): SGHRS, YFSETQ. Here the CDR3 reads CASSLGGSETQYF. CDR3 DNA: TGCGCCAGCAGCTTAGGGGGGTCTGAGACCCAGTACTTC.

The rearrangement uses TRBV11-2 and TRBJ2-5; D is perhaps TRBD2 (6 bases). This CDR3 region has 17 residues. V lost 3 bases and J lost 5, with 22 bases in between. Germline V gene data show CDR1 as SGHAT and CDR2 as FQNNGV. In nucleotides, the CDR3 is TGTGCCAGCAGCTTGTTCAGTTTCGGGAGTTCCGGGGAGACCCAGTACTTC. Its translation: CASSLFSFGSSGETQYF.

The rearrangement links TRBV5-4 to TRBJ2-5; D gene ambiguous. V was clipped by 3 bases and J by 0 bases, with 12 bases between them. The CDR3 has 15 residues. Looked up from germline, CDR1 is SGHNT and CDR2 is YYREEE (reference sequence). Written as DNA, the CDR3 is TGTGCCAGCAGCTCCCGGTTTGGGGACCAAGAGACCCAGTACTTC. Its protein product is CASSSRFGDQETQYF.

The CDR3 bases are TGCGCCAGCAGCTTGGGGGAGTTGGCACGCACCGGGGAGCTGTTTTTT. Residues: CASSLGELARTGELFF. This rearrangement joins TRBV5-1 to TRBJ2-2, with D possibly being TRBD2 (5 bases). This CDR3 region has 16 residues. V was shortened by 0 bases and J by 4 bases, with 13 bases between the two germline ends. Germline lookup yields CDR1 SGHRS and CDR2 YFSETQ.

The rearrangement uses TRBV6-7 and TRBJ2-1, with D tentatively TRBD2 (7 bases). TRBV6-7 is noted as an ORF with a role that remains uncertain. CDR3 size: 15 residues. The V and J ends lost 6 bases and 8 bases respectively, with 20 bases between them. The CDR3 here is CASSLNWGGADEQFF. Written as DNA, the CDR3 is TGTGCCAGCAGCCTCAACTGGGGGGGGGCGGATGAGCAGTTCTTC.